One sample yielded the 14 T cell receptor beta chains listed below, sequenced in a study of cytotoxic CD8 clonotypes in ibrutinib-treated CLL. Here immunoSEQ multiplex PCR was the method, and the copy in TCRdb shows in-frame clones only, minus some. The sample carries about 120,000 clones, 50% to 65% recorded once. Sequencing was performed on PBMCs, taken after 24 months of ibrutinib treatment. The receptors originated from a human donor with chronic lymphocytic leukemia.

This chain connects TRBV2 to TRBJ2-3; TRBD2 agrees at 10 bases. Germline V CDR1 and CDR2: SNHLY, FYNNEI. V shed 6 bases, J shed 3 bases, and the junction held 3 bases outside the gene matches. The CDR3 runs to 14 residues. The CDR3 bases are TGTGCCAGCAGACCTAGCGGGGGAACAGATACGCAGTATTTT. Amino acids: CASRPSGGTDTQYF.

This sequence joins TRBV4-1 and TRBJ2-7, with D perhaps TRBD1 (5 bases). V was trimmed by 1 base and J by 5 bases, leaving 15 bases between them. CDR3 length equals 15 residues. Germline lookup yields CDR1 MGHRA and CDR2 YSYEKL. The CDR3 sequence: CASSQGGRVFDEQYF. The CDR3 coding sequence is TGCGCCAGCAGCCAAGGTGGCAGGGTATTTGACGAGCAGTACTTC.

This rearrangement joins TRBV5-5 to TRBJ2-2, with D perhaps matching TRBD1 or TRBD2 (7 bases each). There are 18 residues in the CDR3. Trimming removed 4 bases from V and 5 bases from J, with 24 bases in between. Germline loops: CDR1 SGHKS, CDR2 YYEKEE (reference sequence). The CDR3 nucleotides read TGTGCCAGCAGCAGTACACTACCAGGGGGAGGGGATACCGGGGAGCTGTTTTTT. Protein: CASSSTLPGGGDTGELFF. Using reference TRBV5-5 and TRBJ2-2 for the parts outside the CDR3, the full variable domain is DAGVTQSPTHLIKTRGQQVTLRCSPISGHKSVSWYQQVLGQGPQFIFQYYEKEERGRGNFPDRFSARQFPNYSSELNVNALLLGDSALYLCASSSTLPGGGDTGELFFGEGSRLTVL.

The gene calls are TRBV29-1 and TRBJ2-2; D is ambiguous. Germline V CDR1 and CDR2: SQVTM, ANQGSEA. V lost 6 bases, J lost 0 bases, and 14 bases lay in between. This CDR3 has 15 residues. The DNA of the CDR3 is TGCAGCGTAGAAACCGCTTCCGCGAACACCGGGGAGCTGTTTTTT. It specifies CSVETASANTGELFF.

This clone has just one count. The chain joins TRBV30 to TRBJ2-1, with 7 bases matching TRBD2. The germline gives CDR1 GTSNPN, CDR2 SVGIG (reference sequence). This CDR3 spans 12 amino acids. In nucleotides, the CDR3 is TGTGCTCATGGGGGGGACTACAATGAGCAGTTCTTC. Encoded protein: CAHGGDYNEQFF. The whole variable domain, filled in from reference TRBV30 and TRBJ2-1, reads SQTIHQWPATLVQPVGSPLSLECTVEGTSNPNLYWYRQAAGRGLQLLFYSVGIGQISSEVPQNLSASRPQDRQFILSSKKLLLSDSGFYLCAHGGDYNEQFFGPGTRLTVL.

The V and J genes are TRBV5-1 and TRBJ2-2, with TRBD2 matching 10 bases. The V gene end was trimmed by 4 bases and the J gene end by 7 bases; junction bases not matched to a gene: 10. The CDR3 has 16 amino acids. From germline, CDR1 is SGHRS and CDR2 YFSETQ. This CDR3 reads CASSPFERGGVGELFF. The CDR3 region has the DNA TGCGCCAGCAGCCCCTTTGAGCGGGGGGGCGTCGGGGAGCTGTTTTTT.

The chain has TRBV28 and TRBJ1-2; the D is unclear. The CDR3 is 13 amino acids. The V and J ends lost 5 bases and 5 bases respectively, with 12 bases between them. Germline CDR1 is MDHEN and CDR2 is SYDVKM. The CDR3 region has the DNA TGTGCCAGCAGTCCCCCCCCTCTTTATGGCTACACCTTC. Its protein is CASSPPPLYGYTF.

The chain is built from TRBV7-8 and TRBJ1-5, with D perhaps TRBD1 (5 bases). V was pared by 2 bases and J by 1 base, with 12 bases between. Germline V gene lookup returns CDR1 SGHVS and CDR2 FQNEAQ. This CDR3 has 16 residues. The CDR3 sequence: CASSLNPGLSNQPQHF. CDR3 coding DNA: TGTGCCAGCAGCTTAAATCCAGGGCTCAGCAATCAGCCCCAGCATTTT. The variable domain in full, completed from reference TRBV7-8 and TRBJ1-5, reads GAGVSQSPRYKVAKRGQDVALRCDPISGHVSLFWYQQALGQGPEFLTYFQNEAQLDKSGLPSDRFFAERPEGSVSTLKIQRTQQEDSAVYLCASSLNPGLSNQPQHFGDGTRLSIL.

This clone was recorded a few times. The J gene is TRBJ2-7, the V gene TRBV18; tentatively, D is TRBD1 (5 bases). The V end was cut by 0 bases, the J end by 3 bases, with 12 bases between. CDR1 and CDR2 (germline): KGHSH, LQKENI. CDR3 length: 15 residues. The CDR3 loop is CASSPPARQSYEQYF. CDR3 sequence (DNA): TGTGCCAGCTCACCACCCGCCCGACAGAGCTACGAGCAGTACTTC.

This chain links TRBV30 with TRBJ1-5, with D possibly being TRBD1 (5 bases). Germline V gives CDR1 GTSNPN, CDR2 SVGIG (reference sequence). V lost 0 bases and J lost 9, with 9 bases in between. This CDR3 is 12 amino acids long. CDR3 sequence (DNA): TGTGCCTGGAGTGTACCGGGACGGCCCCAGCATTTT. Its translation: CAWSVPGRPQHF.

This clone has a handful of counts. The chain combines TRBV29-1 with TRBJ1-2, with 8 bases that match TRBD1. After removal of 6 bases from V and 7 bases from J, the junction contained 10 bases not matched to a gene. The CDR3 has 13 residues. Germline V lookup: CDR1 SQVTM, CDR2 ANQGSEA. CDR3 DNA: TGCAGCGTGCGGACAGGGACAGGAAGTGGCTACACCTTC. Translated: CSVRTGTGSGYTF.

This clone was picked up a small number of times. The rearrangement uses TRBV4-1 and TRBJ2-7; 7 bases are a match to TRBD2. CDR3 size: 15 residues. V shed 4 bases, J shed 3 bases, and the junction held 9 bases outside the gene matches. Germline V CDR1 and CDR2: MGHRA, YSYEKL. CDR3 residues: CASSRSGGGDYEQYF. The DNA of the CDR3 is TGCGCCAGCAGCCGAAGTGGTGGGGGGGACTACGAGCAGTACTTC.

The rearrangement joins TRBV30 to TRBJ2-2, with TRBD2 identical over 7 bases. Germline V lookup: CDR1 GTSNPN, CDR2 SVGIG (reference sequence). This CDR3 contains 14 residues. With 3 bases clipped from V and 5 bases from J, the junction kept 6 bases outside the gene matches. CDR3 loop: CAWSWNGGTGELFF. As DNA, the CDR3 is TGTGCCTGGAGCTGGAACGGGGGGACCGGGGAGCTGTTTTTT.

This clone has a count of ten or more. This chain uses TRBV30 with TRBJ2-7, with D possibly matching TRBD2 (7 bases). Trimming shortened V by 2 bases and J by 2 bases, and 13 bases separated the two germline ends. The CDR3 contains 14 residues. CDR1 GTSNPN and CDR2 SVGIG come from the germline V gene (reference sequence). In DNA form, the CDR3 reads TGTGCCTGGAGTAGGGGGGGTTTCACCTACGAGCAGTACTTC. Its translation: CAWSRGGFTYEQYF.